A single sample gave rise to the 28 T cell receptor beta chains below, sequenced in a study of blood T cell repertoires in COVID-19. Clones were sequenced by immunoSEQ multiplex PCR, and TCRdb holds only the in-frame ones, with some missing. This sample carries under 300,000 clones, roughly 89% of them seen once, and the ten largest clones take around 2.2%. Sequencing was done on a sample of peripheral blood. The origin of the receptors is a man in his thirties or forties who had recovered from COVID-19.

The chain couples TRBV6-4 to TRBJ2-7; 7 positions match TRBD2. This CDR3 is 15 amino acids long. Germline V CDR1 and CDR2: MRHNA, SNTAGT. Trimming at V came to 0 bases and at J to 0 bases, leaving 2 bases not matched to a gene. The DNA for the CDR3 is TGTGCCAGCAGTGACTCGGGGGGGAGCTCCTACGAGCAGTACTTC. It specifies CASSDSGGSSYEQYF.

Here the CDR3 reads CASSPLEYHGYTF. The DNA of the CDR3 is TGTGCCAGCAGCCCTTTAGAGTACCATGGCTACACCTTC. V is TRBV9 and J is TRBJ1-2; no reliable D call. This CDR3 has 13 amino acids. CDR1 is SGDLS, CDR2 YYNGEE, per germline. Trimming left V 4 bases short and J 6 bases short, with 13 bases between. Drawing the rest from reference TRBV9 and TRBJ1-2, the complete variable domain is DSGVTQTPKHLITATGQRVTLRCSPRSGDLSVYWYQQSLDQGLQFLIQYYNGEERAKGNILERFSAQQFPDLHSELNLSSLELGDSALYFCASSPLEYHGYTFGSGTRLTVV.

This clone was seen a handful of times. This chain uses TRBV4-3 with TRBJ2-3; TRBD1 is a possible D gene (5 bases). V shed 2 bases and J shed 9 bases, with 9 bases lying between them. Germline lookup yields CDR1 LGHNA and CDR2 YSLEER. This CDR3 region has 12 residues. CDR3: CASSQTKGTQYF. DNA of the CDR3: TGCGCCAGCAGCCAAACTAAGGGGACGCAGTATTTT.

The chain recombines TRBV5-1 with TRBJ1-2; 11 bases line up with TRBD1. V was clipped by 4 bases and J by 5 bases; unmatched bases: 7. CDR1 SGHRS and CDR2 YFSETQ come from the germline V gene. This CDR3 region has 15 residues. The CDR3 coding sequence is TGCGCCAGCAGCCCTGGACAGGGGGCTGAGTATGGCTACACCTTC. As protein: CASSPGQGAEYGYTF.

This chain uses TRBV19 with TRBJ1-1, with D tentatively TRBD1 (6 bases). CDR3 size: 16 residues. From germline, CDR1 is LNHDA and CDR2 SQIVND (reference sequence). The germline V and J ends were trimmed by 2 bases and 2 bases, with 15 bases remaining between them. The CDR3 loop reads CASSILIRGSNTEAFF. The CDR3, as DNA: TGTGCCAGTAGTATATTAATCAGGGGCAGTAACACTGAAGCTTTCTTT.

This chain joins TRBV5-1 and TRBJ2-7, with a possible D match to TRBD2 (5 bases). Trimming took off 0 bases at V and 5 bases at J, with 12 bases between the two ends. The CDR3 is 14 amino acids. CDR1 is SGHRS and CDR2 is YFSETQ in the germline V gene. The DNA of the CDR3 is TGCGCCAGCAGCTTGGGGATCGGGGTTCACGAGCAGTACTTC. This gives the protein CASSLGIGVHEQYF.

V and J are TRBV9 and TRBJ1-5; D call uncertain. The CDR3 contains 15 residues. CDR1 is SGDLS and CDR2 is YYNGEE in the germline V gene. V was shortened by 1 base and J by 3 bases, with 11 bases between the two germline ends. CDR3 region: CASSVSPLSNQPQHF. The CDR3 DNA sequence: TGTGCCAGCAGCGTATCCCCCCTCTCCAATCAGCCCCAGCATTTT.

This chain uses TRBV3-1 (or the pseudogene TRBV3-2) with TRBJ2-7; possibly TRBD2 for D (6 bases). The germline V gene encodes CDR1 LGHDT and CDR2 YNNKEL (reference sequence). The CDR3 is made up of 15 amino acids. Trimming left V 0 bases short and J 3 bases short, with 12 bases between. The CDR3 here is CASSQDSGGGYEQYF. The CDR3 bases are TGTGCCAGCAGCCAAGATTCCGGGGGTGGCTACGAGCAGTACTTC.

The chain uses TRBV5-5 and TRBJ1-6, with a weak D call TRBD1 (6 bases). This CDR3 is 16 amino acids long. CDR1 is SGHKS and CDR2 is YYEKEE in the germline V gene (reference sequence). V gave up 4 bases and J gave up 10 bases, with 21 bases separating them. The CDR3 region has the DNA TGTGCCAGCAGCCTCCAGGCAGGGGAAGGAGGATCACCCCTCCACTTT. Amino acids: CASSLQAGEGGSPLHF.

This sequence joins TRBV13 and TRBJ2-6; a weak D match, TRBD2 (5 bases). V lost 1 base to trimming and J lost 0 bases, with 10 bases between them. Germline loops: CDR1 PRHDT, CDR2 FYEKMQ (reference sequence). The CDR3 covers 17 residues. Here the CDR3 DNA reads TGTGCCAGCAGCTTAGAACCAGGACTCTCTGGGGCCAACGTCCTGACTTTC. Protein: CASSLEPGLSGANVLTF. Drawing the rest from reference TRBV13 and TRBJ2-6, the complete variable domain is AAGVIQSPRHLIKEKRETATLKCYPIPRHDTVYWYQQGPGQDPQFLISFYEKMQSDKGSIPDRFSAQQFSDYHSELNMSSLELGDSALYFCASSLEPGLSGANVLTFGAGSRLTVL.

The chain links TRBV13 to TRBJ2-5; D is possibly TRBD1 (6 bases). The CDR3 consists of 15 residues. Between the trimmed V and J ends, which lost 5 bases and 5 bases, there was a span of 18 bases. Per the germline V gene, CDR1 is PRHDT and CDR2 is FYEKMQ (reference sequence). CDR3 amino acids: CASSPIRQVSETQYF. CDR3 nucleotide sequence: TGTGCCAGCAGCCCAATAAGACAGGTGTCGGAGACCCAGTACTTC. Full variable domain (missing parts from reference TRBV13 and TRBJ2-5): AAGVIQSPRHLIKEKRETATLKCYPIPRHDTVYWYQQGPGQDPQFLISFYEKMQSDKGSIPDRFSAQQFSDYHSELNMSSLELGDSALYFCASSPIRQVSETQYFGPGTRLLVL.

This clone was seen once. The rearrangement uses TRBV19 and TRBJ2-5, with D possibly matching TRBD1 (5 bases). V was pared by 9 bases and J by 4 bases, with 12 bases between. CDR3 length: 12 amino acids. The V gene's germline CDR1 is LNHDA and CDR2 SQIVND (reference sequence). CDR3 in amino acids: CASKGVSETQYF. The CDR3 DNA sequence: TGTGCCAGCAAAGGGGTATCAGAGACCCAGTACTTC.

CDR3 DNA: TGTGCCAGTATTATTACCGGGACAGGGATCTACGAGCAGTACTTC. Translated, it gives CASIITGTGIYEQYF. The chain recombines TRBV19 with TRBJ2-7; 9 bases line up with TRBD1. The CDR3 runs 15 residues. Germline CDR1 and CDR2: LNHDA and SQIVND (reference sequence). V lost 7 bases to trimming and J lost 3 bases; unmatched junction nucleotides: 10. Using reference TRBV19 and TRBJ2-7 for the parts outside the CDR3, the full variable domain is DGGITQSPKYLFRKEGQNVTLSCEQNLNHDAMYWYRQDPGQGLRLIYYSQIVNDFQKGDIAEGYSVSREKKESFPLTVTSAQKNPTAFYLCASIITGTGIYEQYFGPGTRLTVT.

The CDR3, as DNA: TGTGCCAGCAGCCAAGGGACAGGGGATAGCAATCAGCCCCAGCATTTT. It encodes CASSQGTGDSNQPQHF. The chain is built from TRBV9 and TRBJ1-5, with 10 bases fitting TRBD1. The CDR3 sequence is 16 residues long. Trimming at V came to 4 bases and at J to 0 bases, leaving 4 bases not matched to a gene. Germline V CDR1 and CDR2: SGDLS, YYNGEE.

The chain couples TRBV7-7 to TRBJ2-7; D might be TRBD1 (6 bases). The CDR3 has 14 residues. V was cut by 1 base and J by 7 bases, with 14 bases left in between. Looked up from germline, CDR1 is SSHAT and CDR2 is FNYEAQ (reference sequence). This chain's CDR3 is CASSLDVGQTEQYF. The DNA for the CDR3 is TGTGCCAGCAGCTTAGATGTGGGACAAACAGAGCAGTACTTC.

V gene TRBV5-1 combines with J gene TRBJ1-5; D is possibly TRBD1 (6 bases). V lost 0 bases, J lost 5 bases, and 9 bases lay in between. Germline V gene sequence: CDR1 SGHRS, CDR2 YFSETQ. The CDR3 is 14 residues long. The CDR3 protein is CASSLGGQHQPQHF. CDR3 nucleotides: TGCGCCAGCAGCTTGGGTGGACAGCATCAGCCCCAGCATTTT.

The chain employs TRBV5-5 and TRBJ2-5; possibly TRBD2 for D (5 bases). Trimming took 4 bases from V and 3 from J, leaving 16 bases between them. Germline lookup yields CDR1 SGHKS and CDR2 YYEKEE (reference sequence). This CDR3 contains 15 residues. CDR3 sequence reads: CASSRAGDLKETQYF. The CDR3 DNA sequence: TGTGCCAGCAGCCGTGCGGGCGATCTTAAAGAGACCCAGTACTTC.

This chain uses TRBV29-1 with TRBJ2-7; 7 nucleotides agree with TRBD1. Looked up from germline, CDR1 is SQVTM and CDR2 is ANQGSEA. This CDR3 region has 14 residues. The junction had 9 bases not matched to a gene; V was cut back by 5 bases and J by 2 bases. The CDR3, as DNA: TGCAGCGTTATACAGGGGATGCTGACCTACGAGCAGTACTTC. This sequence encodes CSVIQGMLTYEQYF.

The chain carries TRBV21-1 and TRBJ1-2; the D segment call TRBD1 is taken from the table without a DNA check. TRBV21-1 is reported as a pseudogene. This CDR3 has 14 residues. The CDR3 protein is CASSFTGYDYGYTF. DNA of the CDR3: TGTGCCAGCAGCTTCACAGGGTACGACTATGGCTACACCTTC.

The sample holds many counts of this clone. The V call is TRBV9, the J call TRBJ2-7; the D is unclear. Deletions cut 4 bases from V and 6 bases from J, with 11 bases between. This CDR3 spans 12 amino acids. The germline V gene encodes CDR1 SGDLS and CDR2 YYNGEE. The CDR3 region has the DNA TGTGCCAGCAGCCTCGCCGTCGGCGAGCAGTACTTC. It is translated as CASSLAVGEQYF.

The chain joins TRBV7-9 to TRBJ2-7; 8 positions agree with TRBD1. This CDR3 has 15 amino acids. Germline V lookup: CDR1 SEHNR, CDR2 FQNEAQ (reference sequence). J was trimmed by 4 bases and V by 5 bases; bases with no gene match: 10. The CDR3 reads CASSPLAGGKYEQYF. In DNA, the CDR3 is TGTGCCAGCAGCCCTCTGGCAGGGGGCAAGTACGAGCAGTACTTC.

The chain is built from TRBV12-3 or TRBV12-4 and TRBJ1-5; no definite D call. CDR3 size: 12 residues. V lost 6 bases and J lost 0, with 3 bases in between. The DNA for the CDR3 is TGTGCCAGCAGGGCTAGCAATCAGCCCCAGCATTTT. Its translation is CASRASNQPQHF.

The rearrangement joins TRBV18 to TRBJ2-2; 8 nucleotides agree with TRBD1. The V gene's germline CDR1 is KGHSH and CDR2 LQKENI. The trim removed 6 bases at V and 7 bases at J, leaving 10 bases unmatched. This CDR3 has 15 residues. CDR3 nucleotides: TGTGCCAGCTCTTCCACCCAGGGGGCGAGCGGGGAGCTGTTTTTT. Translation gives CASSSTQGASGELFF.

The chain recombines TRBV5-4 with TRBJ1-1; the D gene is possibly TRBD1 (5 bases). The CDR3 spans 15 residues. The V gene's germline CDR1 is SGHNT and CDR2 YYREEE (reference sequence). The germline V and J ends were trimmed by 1 base and 0 bases, with 10 bases remaining between them. CDR3 bases: TGTGCCAGCAGCTTGCCCGCAGGGATGAACACTGAAGCTTTCTTT. This translates into CASSLPAGMNTEAFF.

The rearrangement joins TRBV7-9 to TRBJ2-7, with 8 bases identical to TRBD1. V shed 5 bases, J shed 9 bases, and the junction held 15 bases outside the gene matches. The CDR3 has 15 residues. The germline V gene has CDR1 SEHNR and CDR2 FQNEAQ (reference sequence). CDR3 DNA: TGTGCCAGCAGCCTAGGACAGGGAAGAAGGACGTGGCAGTACTTC. Its translation: CASSLGQGRRTWQYF.

The chain couples TRBV6-5 to TRBJ2-7, with 9 bases identical to TRBD1. Per germline, CDR1 MNHEY and CDR2 SVGAGI. The CDR3 consists of 15 residues. Germline trimming cut 6 bases from V and 0 bases from J; bases unmatched to any gene: 6. Here the CDR3 reads CASRQQGASSYEQYF. CDR3 DNA: TGTGCCAGCAGACAACAGGGGGCCAGCTCCTACGAGCAGTACTTC.

This clone was detected once. The genes are TRBV5-6 and TRBJ2-2; TRBD2 might be the D (5 bases). The V gene lost 0 bases and the J gene lost 1 base, with 13 bases spanning the gap. Germline values: CDR1 SGHDT, CDR2 YYEEEE. CDR3 length: 17 amino acids. CDR3 bases: TGTGCCAGCAGCTTGGCCCGGGGTCGACTGAACACCGGGGAGCTGTTTTTT. It translates to CASSLARGRLNTGELFF.

The genes are TRBV6-5 and TRBJ2-2; TRBD2 matches 7 bases. Germline V lookup: CDR1 MNHEY, CDR2 SVGAGI. V lost 0 bases to trimming and J lost 6 bases; unmatched junction nucleotides: 1. The CDR3 runs to 14 residues. The DNA for the CDR3 is TGTGCCAGCAGTTACTCGGGGGGGGCCGGGGAGCTGTTTTTT. It codes for CASSYSGGAGELFF.